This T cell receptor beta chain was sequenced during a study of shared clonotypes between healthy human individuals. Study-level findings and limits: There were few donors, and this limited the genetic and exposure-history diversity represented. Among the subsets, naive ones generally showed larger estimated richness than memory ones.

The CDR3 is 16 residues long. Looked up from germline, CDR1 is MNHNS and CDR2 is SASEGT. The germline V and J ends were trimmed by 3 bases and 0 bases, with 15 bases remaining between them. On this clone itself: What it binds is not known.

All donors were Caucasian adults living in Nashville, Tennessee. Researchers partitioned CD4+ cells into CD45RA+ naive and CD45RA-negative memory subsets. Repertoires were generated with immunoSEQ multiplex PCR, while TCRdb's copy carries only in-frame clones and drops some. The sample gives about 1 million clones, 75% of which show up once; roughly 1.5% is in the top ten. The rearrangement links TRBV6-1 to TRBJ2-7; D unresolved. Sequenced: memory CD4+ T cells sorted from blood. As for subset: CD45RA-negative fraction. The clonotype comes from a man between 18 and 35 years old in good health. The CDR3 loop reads CASSENFAVSSYEQYF. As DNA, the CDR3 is TGTGCCAGCAGTGAGAATTTCGCCGTAAGCTCCTACGAGCAGTACTTC.